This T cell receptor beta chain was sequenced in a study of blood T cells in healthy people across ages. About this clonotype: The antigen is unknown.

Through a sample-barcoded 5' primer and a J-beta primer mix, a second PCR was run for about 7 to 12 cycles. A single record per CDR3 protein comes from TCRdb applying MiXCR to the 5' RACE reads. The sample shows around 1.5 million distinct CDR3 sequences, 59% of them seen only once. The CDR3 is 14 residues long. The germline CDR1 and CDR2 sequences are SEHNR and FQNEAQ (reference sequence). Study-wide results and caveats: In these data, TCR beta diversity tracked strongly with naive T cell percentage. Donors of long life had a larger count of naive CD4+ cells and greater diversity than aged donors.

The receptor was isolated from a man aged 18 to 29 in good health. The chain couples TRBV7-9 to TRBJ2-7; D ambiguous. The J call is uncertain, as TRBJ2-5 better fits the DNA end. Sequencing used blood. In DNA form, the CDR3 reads TGTGCCAGCAGCTTAGATTCAGGATGGGAGACCCAGTACTTC. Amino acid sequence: CASSLDSGWETQYF.